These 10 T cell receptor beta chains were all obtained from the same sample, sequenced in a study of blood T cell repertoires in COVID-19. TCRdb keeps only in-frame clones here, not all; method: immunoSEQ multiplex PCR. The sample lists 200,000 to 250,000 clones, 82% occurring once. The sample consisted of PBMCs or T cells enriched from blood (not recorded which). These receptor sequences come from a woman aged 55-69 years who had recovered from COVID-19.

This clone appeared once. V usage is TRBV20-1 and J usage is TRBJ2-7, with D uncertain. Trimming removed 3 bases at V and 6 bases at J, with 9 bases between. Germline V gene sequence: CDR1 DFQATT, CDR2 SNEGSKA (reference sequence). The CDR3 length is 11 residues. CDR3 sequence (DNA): TGCAGTGCTAGTGAGCAGGCCGAGCAGTACTTC. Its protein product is CSASEQAEQYF.

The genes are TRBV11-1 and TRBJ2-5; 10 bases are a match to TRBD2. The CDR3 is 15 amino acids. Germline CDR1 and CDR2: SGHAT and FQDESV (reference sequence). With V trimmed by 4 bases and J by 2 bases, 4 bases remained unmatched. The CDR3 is CASSSGLARQETQYF. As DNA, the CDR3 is TGTGCCAGCAGCTCGGGACTAGCGAGGCAAGAGACCCAGTACTTC.

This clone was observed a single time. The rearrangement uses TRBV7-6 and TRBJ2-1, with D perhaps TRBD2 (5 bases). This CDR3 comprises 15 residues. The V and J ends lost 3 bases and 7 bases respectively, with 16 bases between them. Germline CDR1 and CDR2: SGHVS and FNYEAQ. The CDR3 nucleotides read TGTGCCAGCAGCTTTGAGGGCCAATTGCTGAATGAGCAGTTCTTC. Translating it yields CASSFEGQLLNEQFF.

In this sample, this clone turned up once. In DNA form, the CDR3 reads TGTGCCAGCAGCTTAACACAGACTAATGAAAAACTGTTTTTT. Its protein is CASSLTQTNEKLFF. The chain recombines TRBV7-2 with TRBJ1-4; D gene uncertain. Germline assignment: CDR1 SGHTA and CDR2 FQGNSA. This CDR3 region has 14 residues. V was pared by 2 bases and J by 2 bases, with 6 bases between.

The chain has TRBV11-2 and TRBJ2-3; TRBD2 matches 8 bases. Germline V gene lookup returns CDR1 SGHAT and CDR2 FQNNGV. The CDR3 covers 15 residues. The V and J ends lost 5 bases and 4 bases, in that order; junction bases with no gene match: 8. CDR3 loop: CASSPNSGSADTQYF. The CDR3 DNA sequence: TGTGCCAGCAGCCCAAACAGCGGGAGCGCAGATACGCAGTATTTT.

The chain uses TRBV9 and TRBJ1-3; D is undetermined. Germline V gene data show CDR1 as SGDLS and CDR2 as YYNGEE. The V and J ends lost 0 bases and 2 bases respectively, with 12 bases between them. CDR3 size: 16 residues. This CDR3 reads CASSVGNRGTGNTIYF. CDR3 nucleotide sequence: TGTGCCAGCAGCGTAGGGAACCGAGGGACTGGAAACACCATATATTTT. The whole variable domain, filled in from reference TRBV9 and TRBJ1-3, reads DSGVTQTPKHLITATGQRVTLRCSPRSGDLSVYWYQQSLDQGLQFLIQYYNGEERAKGNILERFSAQQFPDLHSELNLSSLELGDSALYFCASSVGNRGTGNTIYFGEGSWLTVV.

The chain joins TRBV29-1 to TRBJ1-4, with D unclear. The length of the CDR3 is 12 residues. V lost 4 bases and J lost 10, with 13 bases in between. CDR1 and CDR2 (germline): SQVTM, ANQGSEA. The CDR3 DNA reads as TGCAGCGTTGGAGGACGGGGAGGAAAACTGTTTTTT. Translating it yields CSVGGRGGKLFF.

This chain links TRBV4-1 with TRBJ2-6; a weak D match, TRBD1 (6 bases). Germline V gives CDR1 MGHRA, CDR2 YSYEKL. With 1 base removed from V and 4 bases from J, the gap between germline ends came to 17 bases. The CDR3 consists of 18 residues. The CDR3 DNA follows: TGCGCCAGCAGCCAAGTTGCAGGGGCAATGTCGGGGGCCAACGTCCTGACTTTC. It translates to CASSQVAGAMSGANVLTF.

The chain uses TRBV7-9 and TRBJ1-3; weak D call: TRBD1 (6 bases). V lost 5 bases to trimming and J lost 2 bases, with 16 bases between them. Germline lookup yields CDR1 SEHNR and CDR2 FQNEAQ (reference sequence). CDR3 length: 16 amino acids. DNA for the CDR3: TGTGCCAGCAGCCTAGATAGGGGGTCAGCTGGAAACACCATATATTTT. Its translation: CASSLDRGSAGNTIYF. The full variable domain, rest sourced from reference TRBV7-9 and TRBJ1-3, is DTGVSQNPRHKITKRGQNVTFRCDPISEHNRLYWYRQTLGQGPEFLTYFQNEAQLEKSRLLSDRFSAERPKGSFSTLEIQRTEQGDSAMYLCASSLDRGSAGNTIYFGEGSWLTVV.

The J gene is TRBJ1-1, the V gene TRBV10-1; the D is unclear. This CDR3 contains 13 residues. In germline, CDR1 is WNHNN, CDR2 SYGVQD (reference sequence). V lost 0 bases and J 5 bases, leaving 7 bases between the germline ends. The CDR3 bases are TGCGCCAGCAGTGAGTCTGACGGGACTGAAGCTTTCTTT. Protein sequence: CASSESDGTEAFF.